These 14 T cell receptor beta chains were sequenced from one sample in a study of control samples from healthy donors and cancer patients. Produced via immunoSEQ multiplex PCR; TCRdb's table is partial and in-frame only. Here the sample spans about 170,000 clones, around 92% being singletons. The sample taken for sequencing was blood. These TCRs come from a woman between 40 and 50 years old in good health.

The rearrangement uses TRBV3-1 (or the pseudogene TRBV3-2) and TRBJ2-7, with TRBD1 identical over 8 bases. Germline V lookup: CDR1 LGHDT, CDR2 YNNKEL (reference sequence). J gave up 7 bases and V 2 bases, and 7 bases lay outside the gene matches. This CDR3 region has 14 residues. CDR3 DNA sequence: TGTGCCAGCAGCCAAACGACAGGGGTGGAGGAGCAGTACTTC. Its translation: CASSQTTGVEEQYF.

Only one count was recorded for this clone. This CDR3 is also generated by other DNA sequences in the sample. This chain links TRBV2 with TRBJ1-6; no clear D. Germline V gene data show CDR1 as SNHLY and CDR2 as FYNNEI. Trimming took off 2 bases at V and 0 bases at J, with 5 bases between the two ends. The CDR3 contains 15 residues. The CDR3 loop is CASSERSSYNSPLHF. The DNA for the CDR3 is TGTGCCAGCAGTGAACGGAGCTCCTATAATTCACCCCTCCACTTT.

This clone turned up a few times. The chain recombines TRBV29-1 with TRBJ2-5; 11 positions match TRBD1. Trimming cost V 6 bases and J 3 bases; bases outside gene matches: 6. The CDR3 is 14 amino acids. CDR1 and CDR2 (germline): SQVTM, ANQGSEA. The CDR3 region has the DNA TGCAGCGTGACGGGGACAGGGGGGAAAGAGACCCAGTACTTC. Its translation is CSVTGTGGKETQYF.

The chain is built from TRBV5-6 and TRBJ2-3; D call uncertain. Deletions cut 0 bases from V and 0 bases from J, with 8 bases between. The CDR3 runs 15 residues. Per germline, CDR1 SGHDT and CDR2 YYEEEE. This CDR3 is CASSLDRTSTDTQYF. The CDR3 DNA sequence: TGTGCCAGCAGCTTGGACAGAACCAGCACAGATACGCAGTATTTT.

Note on this clone: One end of the junction does not line up with germline, which may come from a read error. The V call is TRBV12-3 or TRBV12-4, the J call TRBJ2-5; TRBD2 matches at 7 bases. The CDR3 runs to 12 residues. CDR3 in DNA: TGTGCCAGCAGTTCGGCGGGGGTGGTTTGGAACTTC. Protein product: CASSSAGVVWNF.

The chain employs TRBV5-4 and TRBJ2-7; tentative D call: TRBD1 (6 bases). Per the germline V gene, CDR1 is SGHNT and CDR2 is YYREEE (reference sequence). The CDR3 is made up of 14 amino acids. The V end lost 4 bases, the J end lost 0 bases, and 11 bases lay between the germline ends. The CDR3 loop is CASSAKTGSYEQYF. CDR3 bases: TGTGCCAGCAGCGCTAAGACAGGCTCCTACGAGCAGTACTTC.

V is TRBV4-1 and J is TRBJ2-1; D gene ambiguous. This CDR3 region has 13 residues. With 1 base removed from V and 9 bases from J, the gap between germline ends came to 10 bases. Germline lookup yields CDR1 MGHRA and CDR2 YSYEKL. CDR3 sequence: CASSQVEGSEQFF. CDR3 coding DNA: TGCGCCAGCAGCCAAGTAGAAGGGTCTGAGCAGTTCTTC.

The V and J genes are TRBV9 and TRBJ1-2; 9 nucleotides line up with TRBD1. CDR3 length equals 15 residues. CDR1 and CDR2 (germline): SGDLS, YYNGEE. Trimming removed 5 bases from V and 3 bases from J; junction bases left unmatched: 8. The CDR3 loop reads CASRDTGGADYGYTF. CDR3 sequence (DNA): TGTGCCAGCAGGGATACAGGGGGCGCGGACTATGGCTACACCTTC.

The chain has TRBV5-1 and TRBJ1-2, with 12 nucleotides matching TRBD1. V lost 1 base to trimming and J lost 8 bases; unmatched junction nucleotides: 3. Germline CDR1 is SGHRS and CDR2 is YFSETQ. The CDR3 has 14 residues. The CDR3 sequence: CASSLSGTGGGYTF. For the CDR3, the DNA is TGCGCCAGCAGCTTGTCCGGGACAGGGGGCGGCTACACCTTC.

The chain is built from TRBV13 and TRBJ2-7; D is possibly TRBD2 (6 bases). The CDR3 contains 13 residues. Trimming removed 5 bases from V and 7 bases from J, with 15 bases in between. Germline loops: CDR1 PRHDT, CDR2 FYEKMQ (reference sequence). The CDR3 spells CASSPHSSVEQYF. CDR3 bases: TGTGCCAGCAGCCCCCATTCTAGCGTTGAGCAGTACTTC.

V usage is TRBV7-2 and J usage is TRBJ2-1, with D maybe TRBD1 (7 bases). Germline values: CDR1 SGHTA, CDR2 FQGNSA. Trimming shortened V by 4 bases and J by 8 bases, and 12 bases separated the two germline ends. This CDR3 has 13 amino acids. CDR3 residues: CASSYQGGYEQFF. For the CDR3, the DNA is TGTGCCAGCAGCTACCAGGGGGGCTATGAGCAGTTCTTC.

The chain links TRBV6-5 to TRBJ2-5; D is uncertain. The CDR3 runs to 12 residues. V shed 5 bases and J shed 5 bases, with 9 bases lying between them. Germline V gene lookup returns CDR1 MNHEY and CDR2 SVGAGI. CDR3: CASSNNWETQYF. CDR3 bases: TGTGCCAGCAGTAACAACTGGGAGACCCAGTACTTC.

The J gene is TRBJ2-7, the V gene TRBV24-1, with 10 bases fitting TRBD2. Germline CDR1 and CDR2: KGHDR and SFDVKD. The ends lost 1 base at V and 4 bases at J; junction bases unmatched: 12. The CDR3 covers 18 residues. This CDR3 is CATSDFTYGLADSYEQYF. The CDR3, as DNA: TGTGCCACCAGTGATTTTACATACGGACTAGCGGACTCTTACGAGCAGTACTTC.

V usage is TRBV5-1 and J usage is TRBJ1-2; 7 bases map to TRBD1. Germline V lookup: CDR1 SGHRS, CDR2 YFSETQ. V gave up 0 bases and J gave up 6 bases; unmatched junction bases: 5. This CDR3 region has 14 residues. The CDR3 region is CASSLEGALDGYTF. The CDR3 DNA is TGCGCCAGCAGCTTGGAGGGGGCCCTGGATGGCTACACCTTC.